This TCR beta chain comes out of a study of B cell selection in AIRE deficiency. Conventional CD4 T cells were sorted as CD4+CD127+ cells. Only in-frame clones appear in the TCRdb table, and some are missing; sequencing was by immunoSEQ multiplex PCR. Of 20,000 to 25,000 clones listed, around 97% are singletons. The germline gives CDR1 SGDLS, CDR2 YYNGEE. Unmatched junction bases numbered 4, after V lost 2 bases and J lost 6 bases. This CDR3 comprises 15 residues. This chain joins TRBV9 and TRBJ2-1, with 11 bases lining up with TRBD2. The sequence was collected from a human donor with AIRE deficiency. Material: conventional CD4+ T cells sorted from PBMCs. The CDR3 sequence is CASSVGLAGPNEQFF. The CDR3 nucleotides are TGTGCCAGCAGCGTCGGACTAGCGGGCCCCAATGAGCAGTTCTTC.